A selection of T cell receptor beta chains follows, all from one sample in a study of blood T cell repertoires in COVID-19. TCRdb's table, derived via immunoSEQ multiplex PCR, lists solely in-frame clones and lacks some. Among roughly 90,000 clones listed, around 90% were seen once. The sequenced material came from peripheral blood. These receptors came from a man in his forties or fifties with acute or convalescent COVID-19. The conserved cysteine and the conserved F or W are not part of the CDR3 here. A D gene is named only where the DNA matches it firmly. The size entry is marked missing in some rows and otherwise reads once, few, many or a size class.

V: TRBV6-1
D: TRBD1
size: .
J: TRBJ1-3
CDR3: ASSEWDSSGNTIY

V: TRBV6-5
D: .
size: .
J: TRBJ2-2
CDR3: ASMVAADTGELF

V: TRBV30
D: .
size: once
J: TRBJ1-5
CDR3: AWSEDGVRQPQH

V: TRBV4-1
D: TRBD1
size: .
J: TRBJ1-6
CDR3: ASSQTGVGNSPLH

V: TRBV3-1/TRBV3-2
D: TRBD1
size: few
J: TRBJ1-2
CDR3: ASSQGGGSGYT

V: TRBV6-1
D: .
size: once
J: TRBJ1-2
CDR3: ASSEDQGIGGYT

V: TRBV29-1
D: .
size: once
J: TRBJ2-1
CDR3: SVTGSSYNEQF

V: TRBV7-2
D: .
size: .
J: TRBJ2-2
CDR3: ASQGTSNTGELF

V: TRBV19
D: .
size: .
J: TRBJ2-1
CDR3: ASSYRTNEQF

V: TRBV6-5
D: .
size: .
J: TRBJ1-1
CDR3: ASSYSRKNTEAF

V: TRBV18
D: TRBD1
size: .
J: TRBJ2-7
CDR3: ASSSGTGYEQY

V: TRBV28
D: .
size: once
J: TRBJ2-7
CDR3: ASSPLREQY

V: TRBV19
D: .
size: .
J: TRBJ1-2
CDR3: ASSMRASDYGYT

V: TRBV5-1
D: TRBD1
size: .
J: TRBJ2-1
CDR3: ASSLRGNRGSYNEQF

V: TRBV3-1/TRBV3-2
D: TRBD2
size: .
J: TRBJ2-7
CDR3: ASSPQGLAGGGYEQY

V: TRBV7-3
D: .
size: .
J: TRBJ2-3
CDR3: ASSFEREDTQY

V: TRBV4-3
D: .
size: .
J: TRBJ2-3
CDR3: ASSQDQGQHKDTQY

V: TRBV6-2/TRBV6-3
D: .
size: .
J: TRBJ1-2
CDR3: ASSLKVSRGSGYT

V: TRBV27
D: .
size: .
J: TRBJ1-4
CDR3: ASIRDTATTNEKLF

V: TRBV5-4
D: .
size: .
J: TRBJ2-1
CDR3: ASSLLGQDGQF

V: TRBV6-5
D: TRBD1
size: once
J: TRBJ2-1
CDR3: ASSTAGQGYNEQF

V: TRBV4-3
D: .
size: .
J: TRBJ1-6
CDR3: ASSQDMGRDNSPLH

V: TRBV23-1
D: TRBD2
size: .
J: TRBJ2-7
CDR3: ASSQTSDEQY

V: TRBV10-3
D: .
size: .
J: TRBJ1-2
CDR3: AISSGVVEGMHGYT

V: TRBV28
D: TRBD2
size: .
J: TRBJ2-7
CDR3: ASSLQLAGDYEQY

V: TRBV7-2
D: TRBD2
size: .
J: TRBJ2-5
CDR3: ASSARGLAGGPRETQY

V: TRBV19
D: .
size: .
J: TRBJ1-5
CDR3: ASSMGRDQPQH

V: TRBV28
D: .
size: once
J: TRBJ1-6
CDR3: ASRTVYNSPLH

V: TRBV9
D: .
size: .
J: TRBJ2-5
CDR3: ASSVGRTPQETQY

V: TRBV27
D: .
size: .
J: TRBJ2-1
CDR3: ASSEHADSNNEQF

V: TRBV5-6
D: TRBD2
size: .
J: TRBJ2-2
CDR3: ASSLGGGTTGELF

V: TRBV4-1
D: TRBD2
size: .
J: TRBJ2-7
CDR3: ASSQPRGLAGEYEQY

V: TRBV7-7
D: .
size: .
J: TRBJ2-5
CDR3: ASSLGQKEETQY

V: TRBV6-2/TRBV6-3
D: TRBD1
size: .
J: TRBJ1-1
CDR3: ASSYRPPIQGMNTEAF

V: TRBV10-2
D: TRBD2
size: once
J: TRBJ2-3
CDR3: ASSLAGGLDTQY

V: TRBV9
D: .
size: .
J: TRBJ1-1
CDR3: ASSLGEGHRGINTEAF

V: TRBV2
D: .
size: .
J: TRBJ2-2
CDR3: ASSTSVNTGELF

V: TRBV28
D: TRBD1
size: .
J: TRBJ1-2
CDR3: ASSSDRAGVYGYT

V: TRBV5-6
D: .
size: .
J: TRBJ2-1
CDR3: ASSQVVGQGTF

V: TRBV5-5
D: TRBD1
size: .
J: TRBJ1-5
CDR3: ASSFYGTGNQPQH

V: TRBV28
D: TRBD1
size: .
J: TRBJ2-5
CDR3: ASSGGTGGDEETQY

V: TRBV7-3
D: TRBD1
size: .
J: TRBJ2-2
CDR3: ASRREGAQGELF

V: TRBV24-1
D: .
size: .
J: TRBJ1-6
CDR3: ATSDGGEANSPLH

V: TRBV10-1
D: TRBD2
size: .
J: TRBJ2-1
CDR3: ASALLAGGNYNEQF

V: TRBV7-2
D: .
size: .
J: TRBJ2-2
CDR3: ASSLTQATGELF

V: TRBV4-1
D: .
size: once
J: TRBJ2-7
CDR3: ASSQLMGGQRFYEQY

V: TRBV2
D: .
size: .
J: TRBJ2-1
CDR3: ASSGPGAVQEQF

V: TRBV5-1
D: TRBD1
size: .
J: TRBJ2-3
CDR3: ASSLGQARTDTQY

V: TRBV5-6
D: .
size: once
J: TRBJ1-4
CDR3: ASSSVGLLNEKLF

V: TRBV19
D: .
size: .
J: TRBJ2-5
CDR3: ASKDRIETQY

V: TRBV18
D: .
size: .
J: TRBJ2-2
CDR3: ASSPSSNTGELF

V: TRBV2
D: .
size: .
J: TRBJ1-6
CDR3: ASSPTERWMSLH